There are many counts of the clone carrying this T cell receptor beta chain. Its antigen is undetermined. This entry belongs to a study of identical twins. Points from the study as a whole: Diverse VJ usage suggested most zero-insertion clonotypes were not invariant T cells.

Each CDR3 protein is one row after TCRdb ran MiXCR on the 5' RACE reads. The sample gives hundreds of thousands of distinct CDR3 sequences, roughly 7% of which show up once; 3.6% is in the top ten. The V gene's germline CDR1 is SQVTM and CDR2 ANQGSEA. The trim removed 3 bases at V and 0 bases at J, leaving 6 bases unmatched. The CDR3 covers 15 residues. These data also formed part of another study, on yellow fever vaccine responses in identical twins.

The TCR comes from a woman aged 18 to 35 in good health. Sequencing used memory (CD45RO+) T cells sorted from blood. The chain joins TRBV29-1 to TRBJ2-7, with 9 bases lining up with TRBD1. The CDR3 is CSVDGTGTNSYEQYF. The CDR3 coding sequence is TGCAGCGTTGATGGGACAGGGACAAACTCCTACGAGCAGTACTTC.